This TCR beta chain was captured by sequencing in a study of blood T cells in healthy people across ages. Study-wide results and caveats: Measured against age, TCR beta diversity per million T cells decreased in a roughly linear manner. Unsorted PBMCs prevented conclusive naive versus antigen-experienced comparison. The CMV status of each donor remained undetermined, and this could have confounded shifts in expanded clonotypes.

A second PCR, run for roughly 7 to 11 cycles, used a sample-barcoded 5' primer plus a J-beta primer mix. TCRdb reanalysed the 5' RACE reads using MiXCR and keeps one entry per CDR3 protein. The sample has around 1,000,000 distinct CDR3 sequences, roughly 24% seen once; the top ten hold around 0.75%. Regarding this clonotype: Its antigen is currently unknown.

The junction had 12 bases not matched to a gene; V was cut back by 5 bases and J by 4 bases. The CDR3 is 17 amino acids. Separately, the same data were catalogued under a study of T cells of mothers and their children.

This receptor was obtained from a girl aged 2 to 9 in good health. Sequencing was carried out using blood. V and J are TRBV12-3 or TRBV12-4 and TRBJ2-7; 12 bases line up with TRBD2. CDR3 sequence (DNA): TGTGCCAGCAGTCGGTTTGCCTCGGGACTAGCGGGTTACGAGCAGTACTTC. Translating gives CASSRFASGLAGYEQYF.